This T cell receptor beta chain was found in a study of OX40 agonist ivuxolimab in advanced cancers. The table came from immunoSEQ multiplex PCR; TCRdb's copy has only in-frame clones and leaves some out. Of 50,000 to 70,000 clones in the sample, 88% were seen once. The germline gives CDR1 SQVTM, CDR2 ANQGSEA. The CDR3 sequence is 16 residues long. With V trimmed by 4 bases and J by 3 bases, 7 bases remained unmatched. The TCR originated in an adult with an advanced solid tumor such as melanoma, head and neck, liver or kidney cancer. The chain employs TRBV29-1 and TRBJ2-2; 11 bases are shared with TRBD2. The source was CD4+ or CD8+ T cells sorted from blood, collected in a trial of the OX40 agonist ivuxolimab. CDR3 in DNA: TGCAGCGTTGTATTGGCTAGCGGGAGGTACACCGGGGAGCTGTTTTTT. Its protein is CSVVLASGRYTGELFF.